The clone carrying this T cell receptor (beta chain) showed up just a few times. TCRdb re-derived calls from the 5' RACE reads in MiXCR, one entry per CDR3 protein. In the table there are 35,000 to 50,000 distinct CDR3 sequences, about 6.1% of which are singletons. The data originate from a study of T-cell memory formation after mild COVID-19. On the study more broadly: TCR clusters were largely donor specific.

This TCR came from an adult who had mild COVID-19 (a few samples of this study predate the infection). Cell type and time point are not known. Sample: PBMCs or a T cell subset sorted from them (not recorded which).

CDR3 sequence: CAWSGSGGQPQHF. The CDR3 region has the DNA TGTGCCTGGAGTGGGTCAGGAGGGCAGCCCCAGCATTTT. The gene calls are TRBV30 and TRBJ1-5; no firm D call. Trimming took off 1 base at V and 7 bases at J, with 11 bases between the two ends. The CDR3 spans 13 residues. Germline-derived CDR1 and CDR2 are GTSNPN and SVGIG (reference sequence).